This entry lists 17 T cell receptor beta chains sequenced from one sample in a study of T-cell reconstitution after alpha-beta-depleted transplantation in children. A TCRbeta library incorporating unique molecular identifiers was prepared. TCRdb called the PCR reads again in MiXCR, with one record for every CDR3 protein. The top ten hold more than 2% of the sample, which has 500,000 to 600,000 distinct CDR3 sequences, around a third seen once. The sequences come from PBMCs from the stem cell graft donor, collected from the stem cell graft. Source of these receptors: a human donor who donated a stem cell graft to a child with aplastic anemia.

This clonotype was picked up a small number of times. This chain links TRBV29-1 with TRBJ2-1, with 8 bases identical to TRBD2. The CDR3 extends over 14 amino acids. Trimming at V came to 7 bases and at J to 4 bases, leaving 9 bases not matched to a gene. Germline CDR1 and CDR2: SQVTM and ANQGSEA. The CDR3 reads CSAEGGRLYNEQFF. The CDR3 DNA sequence: TGCAGCGCCGAAGGCGGGAGGCTTTACAATGAGCAGTTCTTC.

The chain joins TRBV7-2 to TRBJ2-7; no firm D call. V was cut by 2 bases and J by 5 bases, with 13 bases left in between. Germline V CDR1 and CDR2: SGHTA, FQGNSA. This CDR3 has 14 residues. CDR3 amino acids: CASSLPEKGNEQYF. For the CDR3, the DNA is TGTGCCAGCAGCTTACCTGAAAAGGGCAACGAGCAGTACTTC.

The rearrangement uses TRBV11-2 and TRBJ2-1, with D tentatively TRBD1 or TRBD2 (5 bases each). The CDR3 length is 18 residues. V lost 4 bases, J lost 4 bases, and 23 bases lay in between. Germline V gene data show CDR1 as SGHAT and CDR2 as FQNNGV. The CDR3 loop is CASSSLRGRQGDYNEQFF. The CDR3 bases are TGTGCCAGCAGCTCCCTGAGGGGTAGACAAGGGGATTACAATGAGCAGTTCTTC.

This clonotype was picked up a small number of times. This chain joins TRBV6-1 and TRBJ1-2; a possible D gene is TRBD1 (6 bases). Germline CDR1 MNHNS, CDR2 SASEGT. This CDR3 has 14 amino acids. The V end lost 5 bases, the J end lost 5 bases, and 15 bases lay between the germline ends. The CDR3 reads CASSLSGATYGYTF. The CDR3 DNA reads as TGTGCCAGCAGTCTCTCAGGGGCCACTTATGGCTACACCTTC.

J is TRBJ2-5 and V is TRBV10-3; 8 bases are shared with TRBD2. Per the germline V gene, CDR1 is ENHRY and CDR2 is SYGVKD. The CDR3 length is 16 residues. J lost 3 bases, V lost 2 bases, and 8 bases had no gene match. The CDR3 sequence: CAISEMAGGTEETQYF. In DNA form, the CDR3 reads TGTGCCATCAGTGAGATGGCGGGAGGAACGGAAGAGACCCAGTACTTC.

CDR3 in DNA: TGTGCCATCAGTCTAGCGGGAGGGCAAGAGACCCAGTACTTC. As protein: CAISLAGGQETQYF. V is TRBV10-3 and J is TRBJ2-5, with TRBD2 matching over 12 bases. The CDR3 runs to 14 residues. V trimming: 5 bases; J trimming: 2 bases; junction bases outside the gene matches: 0. Germline CDR1 reads ENHRY; CDR2 reads SYGVKD.

The chain has TRBV30 and TRBJ2-3, with 7 bases lining up with TRBD2. Germline V gene sequence: CDR1 GTSNPN, CDR2 SVGIG (reference sequence). This CDR3 has 15 amino acids. Germline trimming cut 4 bases from V and 0 bases from J; bases unmatched to any gene: 7. For the CDR3, the DNA is TGTGCCTGGACTCAGGAGCGGGGTAGCACAGATACGCAGTATTTT. Translated, it gives CAWTQERGSTDTQYF.

This clonotype occurred a few times. This CDR3 is CSVEGLALETQETQYF. CDR3 DNA: TGCAGCGTTGAAGGCCTAGCTTTGGAGACACAAGAGACCCAGTACTTC. The V and J genes are TRBV29-1 and TRBJ2-5; D may be TRBD2 (5 bases). The CDR3 spans 16 residues. Germline values: CDR1 SQVTM, CDR2 ANQGSEA. The V end lost 1 base, the J end lost 2 bases, and 17 bases lay between the germline ends.

In regard to this clonotype: Compared with germline, one end of the junction differs, possibly owing to a read error. The chain carries TRBV12-3 or TRBV12-4 and TRBJ2-7, with D perhaps being TRBD1 or TRBD2 (6 bases each). The CDR3 runs 16 residues. The CDR3 reads CASSLAFPGHSYEQYF. CDR3 in DNA: TGTGCCAGCAGTCTAGCGTTTCCGGGACACTCCTACGAGCAGTACTTC.

The gene calls are TRBV12-3 or TRBV12-4 and TRBJ2-1; TRBD2 matches at 8 bases. The trim removed 6 bases at V and 5 bases at J, leaving 3 bases unmatched. The CDR3 has 13 amino acids. CDR3 sequence: CASRPTSDNEQFF. The DNA for the CDR3 is TGTGCCAGCAGGCCGACTAGCGACAATGAGCAGTTCTTC.

The J gene is TRBJ2-5, the V gene TRBV27; 10 bases align to TRBD2. Germline V gene lookup returns CDR1 MNHEY and CDR2 SMNVEV (reference sequence). V shed 2 bases and J 5 bases; nucleotides not matched to a gene: 14. This CDR3 has 18 amino acids. Written as DNA, the CDR3 is TGTGCCAGCAGTTTAGTAAGGTCTAGCGGGAGACCATGGGAGACCCAGTACTTC. Protein product: CASSLVRSSGRPWETQYF.

V gene TRBV12-3 or TRBV12-4 combines with J gene TRBJ2-1; 8 bases are shared with TRBD1. V shed 5 bases, J shed 10 bases, and the junction held 4 bases outside the gene matches. The CDR3 consists of 12 residues. CDR3 in DNA: TGTGCCAGCAGTCCGGACAGGGCCGAGCAGTTCTTC. Translation gives CASSPDRAEQFF.

As regards this clonotype: One end of the junction is discordant with germline, which a read error may explain. The chain employs TRBV7-2 and TRBJ2-2, with 11 bases aligning to TRBD2. Germline V gene lookup returns CDR1 SGHTA and CDR2 FQGNSA. The CDR3 length is 16 residues. CDR3 DNA sequence: TGTGCCAGCAGCTTATTACTAGCGGGAGCAACCGGGGACCTGTTTTTT. It translates to CASSLLLAGATGDLFF.

This sequence joins TRBV27 and TRBJ1-1, with 8 bases identical to TRBD1. V lost 4 bases, J lost 6 bases, and 4 bases stayed unmatched. Germline-derived CDR1 and CDR2 are MNHEY and SMNVEV (reference sequence). The CDR3 has 13 amino acids. The CDR3 DNA follows: TGTGCCAGCAGTTACCCGGGACAGGCTGAAGCTTTCTTT. Translating it yields CASSYPGQAEAFF.

The chain joins TRBV7-8 to TRBJ1-2; no definite D call. Germline V CDR1 and CDR2: SGHVS, FQNEAQ. Trimming pared 7 bases from V and 5 bases from J, leaving 11 bases between. The CDR3 is made up of 12 amino acids. This CDR3 is CASTSDGYGYTF. CDR3 in DNA: TGTGCCAGCACCAGTGACGGGTATGGCTACACCTTC.

This chain uses TRBV29-1 with TRBJ2-1; D may be TRBD2 (6 bases). Germline V CDR1 and CDR2: SQVTM, ANQGSEA. This CDR3 region has 12 residues. Between the trimmed V and J ends, which lost 4 bases and 9 bases, there was a span of 13 bases. The chain's CDR3 is CSVVPGSGEQFF. Written as DNA, the CDR3 is TGCAGCGTTGTCCCAGGTAGCGGTGAGCAGTTCTTC.

This clonotype came up a few times. The chain recombines TRBV6-2 or TRBV6-3 with TRBJ1-5; a weak D match, TRBD1 (6 bases). Germline loops: CDR1 MNHEY, CDR2 SVGEGT. CDR3 length equals 17 residues. Trimming removed 6 bases from V and 1 base from J, with 19 bases in between. The CDR3 is CASSHSRDTTSNQPQHF. The DNA for the CDR3 is TGTGCCAGCAGCCACTCCCGGGACACAACCAGCAATCAGCCCCAGCATTTT.